Sequencing of this TCR beta chain was carried out in a study of human T cells and chemical hapten exposure. For the study at large: Sensitization used 2% DPC on about 2 cm by about 2 cm upper inner arm skin.

Time point specified: pre-sensitization, week 0. Stated treatment: therapeutic diphenylcyclopropenone sensitization with weekly scalp DPC. Many counts were recorded for this clonotype. The antigen is undetermined. CDR1 is SGHRS, CDR2 YFSETQ, per germline. The ends were cut back, 0 bases at V and 4 bases at J, with 11 bases in the middle. The CDR3 is made up of 15 amino acids. General study findings and limits: Those TCRs sitting above 1 in 1000 frequency stayed the same with DPC sensitization.

Original handling: A per-sample median of around 91,000 TCRs was observed, with counts ranging from roughly 23,224 to 750,000. TCRdb independently ran MiXCR on the RACE reads; one entry per CDR3 protein. It is TCRdb's table, rather than the study itself, that gives the V and J calls and clone size. The data hold tens of thousands of distinct CDR3 sequences, with roughly 6.7% observed a single time. V usage is TRBV5-1 and J usage is TRBJ2-1; no firm D call. This sequence originates from a woman between 25 and 40 years old with alopecia areata. Some clones in this sample may be carry-over from other donors' samples. The sequencing used whole blood, collected in connection with sensitization to the hapten diphenylcyclopropenone (DPC). The DNA for the CDR3 is TGCGCCAGCAGCTTGGGTCCCGGATTATACAATGAGCAGTTCTTC. Residues: CASSLGPGLYNEQFF. The full variable domain, completed using reference TRBV5-1 and TRBJ2-1, is KAGVTQTPRYLIKTRGQQVTLSCSPISGHRSVSWYQQTPGQGLQFLFEYFSETQRNKGNFPGRFSGRQFSNSRSEMNVSTLELGDSALYLCASSLGPGLYNEQFFGPGTRLTVL.